These T cell receptor beta chains were read from a single sample in a study of cytomegalovirus exposure and HLA in healthy donors. Profiled with immunoSEQ multiplex PCR; TCRdb holds only in-frame clones, not every one. This sample has 140,000 or so clones; 75% to 90% occur once, and the top ten carry 6.2%. The sequenced sample was PBMCs. Receptors originate from a woman aged 30 to 39 in good health and CMV-seropositive. CDR3s include the opening cysteine and the closing phenylalanine or tryptophan. Each record gives: D gene, J gene, clone size, V gene, CDR3 DNA, CDR3 protein. D genes are given only for firm matches. The size field is filled for only some rows; it gives once, few, many or a size class.

>TRBD1|TRBJ2-7|.|TRBV28
TGTGCCAGCAGCCTACAGGGGCGTCGGGGGTACTTC
CASSLQGRRGYF
>TRBD1|TRBJ2-2|.|TRBV2
TGTGCCAGCCTACAGGGGTGGTACACCGGGGAGCTGTTTTTT
CASLQGWYTGELFF
>.|TRBJ2-4|.|TRBV28
TGTGCCAGCAGTTCTACTCCCTCTTTGGTGGGAGGCCCCCGAAACATTCAGTACTTC
CASSSTPSLVGGPRNIQYF
>.|TRBJ2-7|once|TRBV28
TGTGCCAGCAACCAGGTATCCTACGAGCAGTACTTC
CASNQVSYEQYF
>.|TRBJ2-1|.|TRBV2
TGTGCCAGCCACTTGACTTTTCAGGGCGATGAGCAGTTCTTC
CASHLTFQGDEQFF
>TRBD2|TRBJ2-3|.|TRBV13
TGTGCCAGCAGCTTAGGCCTAGCGGGGGGGCCTAGCACAGATACGCAGTATTTT
CASSLGLAGGPSTDTQYF
>TRBD1|TRBJ2-1|.|TRBV5-1
TGCGCCAGCAGCCCCTTTGGGACAGGGAGTGTCGATGAGCAGTTCTTC
CASSPFGTGSVDEQFF
>.|TRBJ2-1|.|TRBV27
TGTGCCAGCAGTTTATCGAGGGCGGTAGTCTACAATGAGCAGTTCTTC
CASSLSRAVVYNEQFF
>TRBD2|TRBJ2-2|.|TRBV4-2
TGTGCCAGCAGCCAAGTGGCTAGCGGGGGGACCACCGGGGAGCTGTTTTTT
CASSQVASGGTTGELFF
>.|TRBJ2-7|.|TRBV27
TGTGCCAGCAGTTCATTAGGAGGGAACGGCGAGCAGTACTTC
CASSSLGGNGEQYF
>TRBD1|TRBJ1-5|.|TRBV19
TGTGCCAGTAGTACGCGGACAGGGGTCAATCAGCCCCAGCATTTT
CASSTRTGVNQPQHF
>TRBD1|TRBJ2-3|.|TRBV6-5
TGTGCCAGCAGTTACGAGGGACAGGCCACAGATACGCAGTATTTT
CASSYEGQATDTQYF
>TRBD1|TRBJ1-6|.|TRBV27
TGTGCCAGCAGTGCTCAGGGGGGTTGGGGTTCACCCCTCCACTTT
CASSAQGGWGSPLHF
>.|TRBJ1-6|.|TRBV27
TGTGCCAGCAGTTTAAGGCAGGGAGGTTCACCCCTCCACTTT
CASSLRQGGSPLHF
>.|TRBJ2-5|.|TRBV18
TGTGCCAGCTCACCCTACGACAGCCAAGAGACCCAGTACTTC
CASSPYDSQETQYF
>.|TRBJ2-1|.|TRBV14
TGTGCCAGCAGCCGTTTCCAGGTGAACAATGAGCAGTTCTTC
CASSRFQVNNEQFF
>TRBD2|TRBJ2-1|once|TRBV11-2
TGTGCCAGCAGCTCCCGGGGACTAAGGGTCGATGAGCAGTTCTTC
CASSSRGLRVDEQFF
>.|TRBJ2-5|once|TRBV18
TGTGCCAGCTCTCCCGACACTTGGTACCAAGAGACCCAGTACTTC
CASSPDTWYQETQYF
>TRBD2|TRBJ2-1|.|TRBV11-1
TGTGCCAGCAGCTTATTGGGACTAGCGAACAATGAGCAGTTCTTC
CASSLLGLANNEQFF
>TRBD2|TRBJ2-7|.|TRBV18
TGTGCCAGCTCACCACTAAGGACTAGCGGGAGGCCATCCTCCTACGAGCAGTACTTC
CASSPLRTSGRPSSYEQYF
>.|TRBJ2-7|.|TRBV6-1
TGTGCCAGCAGTGAAGCCCGGGTGACGCGAAGCTCCTACGAGCAGTACTTC
CASSEARVTRSSYEQYF
>.|TRBJ2-7|few|TRBV10-2
TGCGCCAGCAGTGAGCAGAGGACAACTAAGGACAAGAGCTTC
CASSEQRTTKDKSF
>.|TRBJ1-4|.|TRBV29-1
TGCAGCGTCGGCGACAGCTTAGGGGCTGATGAAAAACTGTTTTTT
CSVGDSLGADEKLFF
>TRBD2|TRBJ2-7|.|TRBV27
TGTGCCAGCAGTTTACCGGGAGGCGAGCAGTACTTC
CASSLPGGEQYF
>TRBD1|TRBJ2-2|.|TRBV5-1
TGCGCCAGCAGCTTCGGGACAGGACCCGGGGAGCTGTTTTTT
CASSFGTGPGELFF
>.|TRBJ2-5|.|TRBV11-2
TGTGCCAGCAGCTCTCCGGTGGGTGCAGGGACCCAGTACTTC
CASSSPVGAGTQYF
>.|TRBJ2-7|.|TRBV6-1
TGTGCCAGCACTGACAGGTTTGGCTCCTACGAGCAGTACTTC
CASTDRFGSYEQYF
>TRBD1|TRBJ2-7|.|TRBV4-1
TGCGCCAGCAGCCTTCAGGACAGGGGGCTCCTATACGAGCAGTACTTC
CASSLQDRGLLYEQYF
>TRBD2|TRBJ2-5|.|TRBV28
TGTGCCAGCATTGGGCCGGGACTAGCGGGGGGGCAAGAGACCCAGTACTTC
CASIGPGLAGGQETQYF
>.|TRBJ1-1|.|TRBV4-1
TGCGCCAGCAGCGAGGGGGGGCGTGTCACTGAAGCTTTCTTT
CASSEGGRVTEAFF
>TRBD1|TRBJ2-5|.|TRBV6-6
TGTGCCAGCAGTTACGCCAGGACAGGGGAACAAGAGACCCAGTACTTC
CASSYARTGEQETQYF
>TRBD1|TRBJ2-5|.|TRBV6-4
TGTGCCAGCAGTGACCTCCGGGACAGGGGGCCATACTTC
CASSDLRDRGPYF
>TRBD2|TRBJ2-7|once|TRBV4-1
TGCGCCAGCAGCCAAGAATATGCGGGGGGGCTGTACGAGCAGTACTTC
CASSQEYAGGLYEQYF
>TRBD2|TRBJ2-1|.|TRBV5-4
TGTGCCAGCAGCTCGCCCCCTAGCGGAGTCTCCTACAATGAGCAGTTCTTC
CASSSPPSGVSYNEQFF
>.|TRBJ2-4|.|TRBV5-1
TGCGCCAGCAGCTCCCGGGCCCCGGACTTAAACATTCAGTACTTC
CASSSRAPDLNIQYF
>TRBD2|TRBJ2-1|.|TRBV28
TGTGCCAGCAGTTTTAGCGGGAGAAATGAGCAGTTCTTC
CASSFSGRNEQFF
>TRBD1|TRBJ1-4|.|TRBV7-9
TGTGCCAGCAGCAAACAGGGGTTAGGTGAAAAACTGTTTTTT
CASSKQGLGEKLFF
>.|TRBJ1-1|.|TRBV14
TGTGCCAGCAGCCCTTACGGGCGGGACACTGAAGCTTTCTTT
CASSPYGRDTEAFF
>.|TRBJ2-1|.|TRBV9
TGTGCCAGCAGCGCCCCAGGGGCCAATGAGCAGTTCTTC
CASSAPGANEQFF
>.|TRBJ1-3|.|TRBV6-5
TGTGCCAGCAGCCCTGCTGGTAGTGGAAACACCATATATTTT
CASSPAGSGNTIYF